The subject of this entry is one T cell receptor (beta chain). Its target is not known. The record originates from a study of T cell responses to AZD1222 COVID-19 vaccine. Overall study: Some second doses came at about 4 weeks and others at about 12 weeks; these were pooled. Broader study findings: Regions left unmutated in variants are reportedly the target of nearly half of spike-specific TCRs. When two AZD1222 doses had been given, Spike-specific TCR breadth and depth rose. Mostly white British, mostly female donors; authors suggested clonal diversity may be underestimated.

Generated by immunoSEQ multiplex PCR, the TCRdb table keeps only in-frame clones and is missing some. The sample holds about 98,000 clones, 84% seen once. Per germline, CDR1 MGHDK and CDR2 SYGVNS. The length of the CDR3 is 16 residues. V trimming: 7 bases; J trimming: 4 bases; junction bases outside the gene matches: 15. J is TRBJ2-5 and V is TRBV25-1; 7 bases map to TRBD1. This clonotype was sampled from an adult in good health. This sample comprised peripheral blood, obtained on day 0 of AZD1222 vaccination. For the CDR3, the DNA is TGTGCCAGCAAGGGGGCTTTCGGCAAAGGGAGAGAGACCCAGTACTTC. Protein product: CASKGAFGKGRETQYF.